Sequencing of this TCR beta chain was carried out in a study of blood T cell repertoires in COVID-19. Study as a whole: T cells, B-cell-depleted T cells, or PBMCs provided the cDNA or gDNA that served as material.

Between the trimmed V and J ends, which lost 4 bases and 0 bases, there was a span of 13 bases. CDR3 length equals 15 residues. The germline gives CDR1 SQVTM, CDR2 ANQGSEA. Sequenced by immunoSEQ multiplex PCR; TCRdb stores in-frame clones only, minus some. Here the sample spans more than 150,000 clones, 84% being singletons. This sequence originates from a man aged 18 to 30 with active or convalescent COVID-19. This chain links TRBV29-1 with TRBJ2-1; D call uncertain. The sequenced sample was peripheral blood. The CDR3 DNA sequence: TGCAGCGTTGTTCCCACTTTGAGCTCCTACAATGAGCAGTTCTTC. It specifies CSVVPTLSSYNEQFF.